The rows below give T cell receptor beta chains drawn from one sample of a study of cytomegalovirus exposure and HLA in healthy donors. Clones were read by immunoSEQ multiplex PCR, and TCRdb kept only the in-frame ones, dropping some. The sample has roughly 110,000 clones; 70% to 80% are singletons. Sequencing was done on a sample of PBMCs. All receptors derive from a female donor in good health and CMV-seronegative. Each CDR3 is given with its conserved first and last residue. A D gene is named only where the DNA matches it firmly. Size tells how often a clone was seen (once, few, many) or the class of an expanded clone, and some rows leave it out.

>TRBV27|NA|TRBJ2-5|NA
CASSSSTRLETQYF
TGTGCCAGCAGTTCATCGACTAGATTGGAGACCCAGTACTTC
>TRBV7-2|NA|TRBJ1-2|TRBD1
CASSLVGQGKNYGYTF
TGTGCCAGCAGCTTAGTGGGACAGGGGAAGAACTATGGCTACACCTTC
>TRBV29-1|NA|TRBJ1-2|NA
CSVTGGRDLNYGYTF
TGCAGCGTAACGGGGGGAAGGGACCTTAACTATGGCTACACCTTC
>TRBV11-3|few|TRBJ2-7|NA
CASKQAAEQYF
TGTGCCAGCAAACAGGCGGCCGAGCAGTACTTC
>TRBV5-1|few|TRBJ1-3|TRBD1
CASSPPGQGGGTIYF
TGCGCCAGCAGCCCACCGGGACAGGGGGGCGGCACCATATATTTT
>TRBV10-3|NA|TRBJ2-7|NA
CAISDTSRVEYF
TGTGCCATCAGTGATACTAGCCGGGTCGAGTACTTC
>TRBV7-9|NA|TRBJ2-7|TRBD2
CASSYGLAGVSEQYF
TGTGCCAGCAGCTATGGGCTAGCGGGAGTCAGCGAGCAGTACTTC
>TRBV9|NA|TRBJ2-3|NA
CASSYQDTQYF
TGTGCCAGCAGTTACCAGGATACGCAGTATTTT
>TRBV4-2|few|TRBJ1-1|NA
CASSQKRRAEAFF
TGTGCCAGCAGCCAAAAAAGGAGGGCTGAAGCTTTCTTT
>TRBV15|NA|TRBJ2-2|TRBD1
CATSRGQGNTGELFF
TGTGCCACCAGCAGGGGACAGGGAAACACCGGGGAGCTGTTTTTT
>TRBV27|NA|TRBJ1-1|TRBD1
CASSFIRDRGEAFF
TGTGCCAGCAGTTTTATCCGGGACAGGGGTGAAGCTTTCTTT
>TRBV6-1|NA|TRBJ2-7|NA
CASRGGAGASYEQYF
TGTGCCAGCAGGGGTGGGGCAGGCGCTTCCTACGAGCAGTACTTC
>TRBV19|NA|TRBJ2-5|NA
CASRGLLETQYF
TGTGCCAGTAGAGGACTCTTGGAGACCCAGTACTTC
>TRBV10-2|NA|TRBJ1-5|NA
CASRMTGNQPQHF
TGCGCCAGCAGGATGACAGGCAATCAGCCCCAGCATTTT
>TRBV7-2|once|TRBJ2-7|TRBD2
CASSLGGGTSGYEQYF
TGTGCCAGCAGCTTGGGTGGGGGGACTAGCGGATACGAGCAGTACTTC
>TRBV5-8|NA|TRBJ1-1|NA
CAAARRGTEAFF
TGTGCCGCAGCGCGAAGGGGAACTGAAGCTTTCTTT
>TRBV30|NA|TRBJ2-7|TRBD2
CAWSPGLAGGPDEQYF
TGTGCCTGGAGTCCGGGACTAGCGGGAGGGCCAGACGAGCAGTACTTC
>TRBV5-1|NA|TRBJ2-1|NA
CASSSGNHEQFF
TGCGCCAGCAGTTCCGGGAATCATGAGCAGTTCTTC
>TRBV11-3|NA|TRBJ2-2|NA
CASSLVIGELFF
TGTGCCAGCAGCTTAGTTATCGGGGAGCTGTTTTTT
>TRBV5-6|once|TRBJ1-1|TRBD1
CASSFSWTGGLNTEAFF
TGTGCCAGCAGCTTTAGTTGGACAGGGGGACTAAACACTGAAGCTTTCTTT
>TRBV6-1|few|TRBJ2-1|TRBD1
CASSDWTGGDDEQFF
TGTGCCAGCAGTGACTGGACAGGGGGTGACGATGAGCAGTTCTTC
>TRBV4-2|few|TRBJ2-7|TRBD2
CASSQEASGSYEQYF
TGTGCCAGCAGCCAAGAGGCTAGCGGGAGTTACGAGCAGTACTTC
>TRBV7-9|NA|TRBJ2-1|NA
CASDRDSAPYNEQFF
TGTGCCAGCGATCGAGACTCCGCCCCGTACAATGAGCAGTTCTTC
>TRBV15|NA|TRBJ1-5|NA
CATSRSGRNQPQHF
TGTGCCACCAGCAGATCAGGGCGCAATCAGCCCCAGCATTTT
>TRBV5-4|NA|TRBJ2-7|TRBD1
CASSFGDRGYEQYF
TGTGCCAGCAGCTTCGGTGACAGGGGGTACGAGCAGTACTTC
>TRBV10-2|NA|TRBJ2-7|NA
CASSELNYEQYF
TGCGCCAGCAGTGAGCTTAACTACGAGCAGTACTTC
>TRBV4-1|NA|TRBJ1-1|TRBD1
CASSQGTGIMNTEAFF
TGCGCCAGCAGCCAAGGGACAGGGATCATGAACACTGAAGCTTTCTTT
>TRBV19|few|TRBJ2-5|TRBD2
CASSKTSDSWETQYF
TGTGCCAGTAGTAAAACTAGCGATTCATGGGAGACCCAGTACTTC
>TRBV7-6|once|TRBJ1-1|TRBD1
CASSATGVDTEAFF
TGTGCCAGCAGCGCGACAGGGGTTGACACTGAAGCTTTCTTT
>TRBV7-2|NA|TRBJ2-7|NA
CASSSSAGEIYEQYF
TGTGCCAGCAGCTCCTCTGCGGGCGAAATCTACGAGCAGTACTTC
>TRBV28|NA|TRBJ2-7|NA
CASSLRDEQYF
TGTGCCAGCAGTTTGAGGGATGAGCAGTACTTC
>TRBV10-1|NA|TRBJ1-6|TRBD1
CAIINRDRKGLWRDSPLHF
TGCGCCATTATAAACCGGGACAGGAAGGGGCTATGGCGCGATTCACCCCTCCACTTT
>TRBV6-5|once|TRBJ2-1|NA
CASSRTQGYYNEQFF
TGTGCCAGCAGTAGGACACAGGGATACTACAATGAGCAGTTCTTC
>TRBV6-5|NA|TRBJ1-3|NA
CASSYSWAYGGNTIYF
TGTGCCAGCAGTTACTCATGGGCCTATGGCGGAAACACCATATATTTT
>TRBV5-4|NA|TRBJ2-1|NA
CASSLVTSNEQFF
TGTGCCAGCAGCTTGGTTACCAGCAATGAGCAGTTCTTC
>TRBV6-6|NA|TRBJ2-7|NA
CASSSRRAEGGEQYF
TGTGCCAGCAGTTCACGGCGGGCGGAAGGGGGCGAGCAGTACTTC
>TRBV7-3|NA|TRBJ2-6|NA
CASSPQGHPGANVLTF
TGTGCCAGCAGCCCACAGGGTCATCCTGGGGCCAACGTCCTGACTTTC